The clone carrying this TCR beta chain was seen once. These data are taken from a study of blood T cell repertoires in COVID-19. Study in general: Researchers got acute and convalescent COVID-19 samples from the United States, Italy and Spain. In each case, the material was cDNA or gDNA derived from T cells, B-cell-depleted T cells, or PBMCs.

The CDR3 has 13 residues. The germline V and J ends were trimmed by 4 bases and 8 bases, with 11 bases remaining between them. The germline CDR1 and CDR2 sequences are MNHEY and SMNVEV (reference sequence). Per the authors' pipeline: Nucleated cell number was recorded as an estimate derived from reference gene primer amplification. Using immunoSEQ multiplex PCR, the repertoire was profiled, and TCRdb retains in-frame clones only, with some absent. That table is the source of V, J and clone size, and D and trimming were worked out from the DNA. The sample shows some 95,000 clones, about 90% of them seen only once.

Sequencing used peripheral blood. The sequence came from a human donor with active COVID-19. The donor label of this sample is uncertain. The chain is built from TRBV27 and TRBJ1-4; maybe TRBD1 (5 bases). The CDR3 region is CASSSREGEKLFF. Written as DNA, the CDR3 is TGTGCCAGCAGTTCCAGGGAAGGGGAAAAACTGTTTTTT.